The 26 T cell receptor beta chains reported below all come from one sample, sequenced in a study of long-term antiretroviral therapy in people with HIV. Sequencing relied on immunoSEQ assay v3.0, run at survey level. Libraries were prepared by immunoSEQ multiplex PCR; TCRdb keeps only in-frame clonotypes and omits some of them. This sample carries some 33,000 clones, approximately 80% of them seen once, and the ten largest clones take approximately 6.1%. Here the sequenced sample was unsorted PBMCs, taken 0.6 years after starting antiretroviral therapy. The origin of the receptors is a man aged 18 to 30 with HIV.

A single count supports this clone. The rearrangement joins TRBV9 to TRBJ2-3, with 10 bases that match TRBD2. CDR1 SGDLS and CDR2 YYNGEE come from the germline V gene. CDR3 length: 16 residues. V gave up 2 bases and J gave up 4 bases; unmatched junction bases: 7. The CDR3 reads CASSVSLAGVADTQYF. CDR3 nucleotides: TGTGCCAGCAGCGTCTCGCTAGCGGGAGTTGCAGATACGCAGTATTTT.

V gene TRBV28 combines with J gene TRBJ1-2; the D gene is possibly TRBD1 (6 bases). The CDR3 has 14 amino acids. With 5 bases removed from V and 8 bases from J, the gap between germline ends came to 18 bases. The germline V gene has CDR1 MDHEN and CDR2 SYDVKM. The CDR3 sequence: CASSLADRSQGYTF. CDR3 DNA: TGTGCCAGCAGTCTAGCGGACAGATCTCAGGGCTACACCTTC.

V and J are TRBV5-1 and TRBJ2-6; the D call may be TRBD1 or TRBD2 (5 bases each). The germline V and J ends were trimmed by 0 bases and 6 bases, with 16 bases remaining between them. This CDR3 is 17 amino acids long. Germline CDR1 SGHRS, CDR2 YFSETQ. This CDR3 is CASSLGVGDGEANVLTF. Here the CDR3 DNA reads TGCGCCAGCAGCTTGGGAGTGGGGGACGGCGAGGCCAACGTCCTGACTTTC.

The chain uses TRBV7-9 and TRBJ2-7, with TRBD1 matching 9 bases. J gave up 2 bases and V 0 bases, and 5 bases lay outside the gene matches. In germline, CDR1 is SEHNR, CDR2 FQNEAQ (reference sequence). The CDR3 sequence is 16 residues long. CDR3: CASSLAGQGPAYEQYF. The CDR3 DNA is TGTGCCAGCAGCTTAGCCGGACAGGGGCCAGCCTACGAGCAGTACTTC. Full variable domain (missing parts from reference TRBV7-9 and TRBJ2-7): DTGVSQNPRHKITKRGQNVTFRCDPISEHNRLYWYRQTLGQGPEFLTYFQNEAQLEKSRLLSDRFSAERPKGSFSTLEIQRTEQGDSAMYLCASSLAGQGPAYEQYFGPGTRLTVT.

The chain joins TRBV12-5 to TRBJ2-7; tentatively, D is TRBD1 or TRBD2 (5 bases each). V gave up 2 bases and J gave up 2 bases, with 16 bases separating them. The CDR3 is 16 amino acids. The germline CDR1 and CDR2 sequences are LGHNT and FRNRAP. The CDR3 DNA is TGTGCTAGTGGTTTGCCCCAGGGAGCTAGCACCTACGAGCAGTACTTC. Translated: CASGLPQGASTYEQYF.

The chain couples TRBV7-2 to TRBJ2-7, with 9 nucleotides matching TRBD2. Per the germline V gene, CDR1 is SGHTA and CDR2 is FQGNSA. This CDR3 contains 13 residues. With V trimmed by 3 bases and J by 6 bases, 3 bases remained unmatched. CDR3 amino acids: CASSLAGGSEQYF. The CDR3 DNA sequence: TGTGCCAGCAGCTTGGCGGGAGGGAGCGAGCAGTACTTC.

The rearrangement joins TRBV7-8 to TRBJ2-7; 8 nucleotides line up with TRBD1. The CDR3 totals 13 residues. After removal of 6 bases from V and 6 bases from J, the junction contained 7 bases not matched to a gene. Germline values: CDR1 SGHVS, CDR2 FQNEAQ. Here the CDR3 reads CASSPGRGREQYF. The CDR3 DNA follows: TGTGCCAGCAGTCCCGGCAGGGGGCGCGAGCAGTACTTC.

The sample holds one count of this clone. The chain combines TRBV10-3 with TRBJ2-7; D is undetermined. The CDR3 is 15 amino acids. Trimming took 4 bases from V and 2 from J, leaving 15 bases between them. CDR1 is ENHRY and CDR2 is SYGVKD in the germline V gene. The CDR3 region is CAISVADQPTYEQYF. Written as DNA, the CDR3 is TGTGCCATCAGTGTCGCCGATCAACCCACCTACGAGCAGTACTTC.

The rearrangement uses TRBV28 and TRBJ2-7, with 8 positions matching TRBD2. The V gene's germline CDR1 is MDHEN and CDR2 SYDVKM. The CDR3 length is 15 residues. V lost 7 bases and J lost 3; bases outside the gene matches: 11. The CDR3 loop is CASTGAGVGFYEQYF. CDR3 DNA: TGTGCCAGCACAGGAGCGGGGGTCGGTTTCTACGAGCAGTACTTC.

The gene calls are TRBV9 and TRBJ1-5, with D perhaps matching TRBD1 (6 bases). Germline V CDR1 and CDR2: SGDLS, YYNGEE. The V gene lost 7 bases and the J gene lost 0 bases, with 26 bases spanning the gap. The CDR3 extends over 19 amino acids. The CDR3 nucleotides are TGTGCCAGCCGAGGGGGTCTACATAGCGGAATTAATAGCAATCAGCCCCAGCATTTT. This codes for CASRGGLHSGINSNQPQHF.

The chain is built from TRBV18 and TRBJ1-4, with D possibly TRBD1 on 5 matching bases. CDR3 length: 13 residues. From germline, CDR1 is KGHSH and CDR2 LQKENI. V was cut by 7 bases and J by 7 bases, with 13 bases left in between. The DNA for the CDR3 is TGTGCCAGCTTCCAGACGGGGGGTGAAAAACTGTTTTTT. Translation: CASFQTGGEKLFF.

CDR3 coding DNA: TGTGCCAGCAGCTTAACGACTAGCCACTCCTACAATGAGCAGTTCTTC. Its protein is CASSLTTSHSYNEQFF. The rearrangement uses TRBV11-1 and TRBJ2-1, with 7 nucleotides matching TRBD2. The V gene's germline CDR1 is SGHAT and CDR2 FQDESV (reference sequence). The CDR3 consists of 16 residues. J was trimmed by 0 bases and V by 2 bases; bases with no gene match: 4.

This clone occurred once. The CDR3 DNA reads as TGTGCCAGCAGCCGAGCGACTAGCGGAGCAGATACGCAGTATTTT. It translates to CASSRATSGADTQYF. The gene calls are TRBV7-9 and TRBJ2-3, with 9 bases matching TRBD2. The CDR3 runs to 15 residues. V shed 5 bases and J 4 bases; nucleotides not matched to a gene: 7. Germline assignment: CDR1 SEHNR and CDR2 FQNEAQ (reference sequence). Combining the CDR3 with reference TRBV7-9 and TRBJ2-3 gives the whole variable domain DTGVSQNPRHKITKRGQNVTFRCDPISEHNRLYWYRQTLGQGPEFLTYFQNEAQLEKSRLLSDRFSAERPKGSFSTLEIQRTEQGDSAMYLCASSRATSGADTQYFGPGTRLTVL.

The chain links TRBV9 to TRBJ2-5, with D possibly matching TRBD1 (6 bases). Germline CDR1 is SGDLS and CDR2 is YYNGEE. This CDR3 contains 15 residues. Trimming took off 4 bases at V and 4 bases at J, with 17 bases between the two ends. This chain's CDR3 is CASSQGRLMLETQYF. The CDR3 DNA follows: TGTGCCAGCAGCCAGGGGCGGCTAATGTTAGAGACCCAGTACTTC.

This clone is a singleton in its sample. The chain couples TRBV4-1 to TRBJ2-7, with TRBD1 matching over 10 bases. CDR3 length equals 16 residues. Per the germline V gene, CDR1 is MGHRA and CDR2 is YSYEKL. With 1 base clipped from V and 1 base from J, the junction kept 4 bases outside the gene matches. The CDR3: CASSQVWGQGSYEQYF. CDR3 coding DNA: TGCGCCAGCAGCCAAGTTTGGGGACAGGGGTCCTACGAGCAGTACTTC.

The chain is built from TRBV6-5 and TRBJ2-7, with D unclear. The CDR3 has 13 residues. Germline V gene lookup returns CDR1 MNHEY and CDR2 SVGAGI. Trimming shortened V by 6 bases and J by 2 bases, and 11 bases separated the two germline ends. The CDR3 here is CASSRKVPYEQYF. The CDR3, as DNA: TGTGCCAGCAGCCGCAAGGTCCCCTACGAGCAGTACTTC.

CDR3 in DNA: TGTGCCAGCAGTGAGGGGCAGGGAAGGCCCTACGAGCAGTACTTC. Translation gives CASSEGQGRPYEQYF. The chain has TRBV25-1 and TRBJ2-7; D is perhaps TRBD1 (5 bases). This CDR3 has 15 residues. Trimming took 3 bases from V and 2 from J, leaving 14 bases between them. Per germline, CDR1 MGHDK and CDR2 SYGVNS.

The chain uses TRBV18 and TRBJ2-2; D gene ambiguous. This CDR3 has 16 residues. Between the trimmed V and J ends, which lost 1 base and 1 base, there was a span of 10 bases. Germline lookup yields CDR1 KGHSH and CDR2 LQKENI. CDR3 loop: CASSPLGSGNTGELFF. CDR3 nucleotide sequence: TGTGCCAGCTCACCACTCGGGTCCGGGAACACCGGGGAGCTGTTTTTT.

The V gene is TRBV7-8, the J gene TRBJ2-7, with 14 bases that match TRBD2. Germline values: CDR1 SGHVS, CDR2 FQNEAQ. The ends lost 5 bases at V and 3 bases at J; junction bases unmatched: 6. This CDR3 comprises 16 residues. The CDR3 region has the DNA TGTGCCAGCAGCCCGGGACTAGCGGGAGTCGTCTACGAGCAGTACTTC. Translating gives CASSPGLAGVVYEQYF. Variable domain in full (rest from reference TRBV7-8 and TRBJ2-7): GAGVSQSPRYKVAKRGQDVALRCDPISGHVSLFWYQQALGQGPEFLTYFQNEAQLDKSGLPSDRFFAERPEGSVSTLKIQRTQQEDSAVYLCASSPGLAGVVYEQYFGPGTRLTVT.

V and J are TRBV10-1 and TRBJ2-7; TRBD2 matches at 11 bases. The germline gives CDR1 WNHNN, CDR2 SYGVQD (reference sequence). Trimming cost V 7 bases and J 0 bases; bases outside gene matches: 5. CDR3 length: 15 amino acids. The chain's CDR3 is CASTPSGRSSYEQYF. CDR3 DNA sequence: TGCGCCAGCACGCCTAGCGGGAGGAGCTCCTACGAGCAGTACTTC.

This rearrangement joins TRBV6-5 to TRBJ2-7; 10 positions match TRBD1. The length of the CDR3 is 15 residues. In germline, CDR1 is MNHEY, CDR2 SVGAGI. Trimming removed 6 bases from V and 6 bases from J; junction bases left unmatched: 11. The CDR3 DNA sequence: TGTGCCAGCAGGACGGGGACAGGGGTTCGGCGCGAGCAGTACTTC. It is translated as CASRTGTGVRREQYF.

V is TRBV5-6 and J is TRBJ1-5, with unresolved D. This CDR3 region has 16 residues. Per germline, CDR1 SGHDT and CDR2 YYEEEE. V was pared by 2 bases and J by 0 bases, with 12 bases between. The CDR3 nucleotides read TGTGCCAGCAGCTTAGCCAAAGGGAGTAGCAATCAGCCCCAGCATTTT. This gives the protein CASSLAKGSSNQPQHF.

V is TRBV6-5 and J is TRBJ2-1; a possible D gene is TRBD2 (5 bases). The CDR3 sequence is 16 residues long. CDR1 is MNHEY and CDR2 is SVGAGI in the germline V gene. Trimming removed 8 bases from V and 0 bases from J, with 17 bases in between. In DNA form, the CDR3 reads TGTGCCAGCGGTTCCGGCGGGCCTCGCTCCTACAATGAGCAGTTCTTC. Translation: CASGSGGPRSYNEQFF.

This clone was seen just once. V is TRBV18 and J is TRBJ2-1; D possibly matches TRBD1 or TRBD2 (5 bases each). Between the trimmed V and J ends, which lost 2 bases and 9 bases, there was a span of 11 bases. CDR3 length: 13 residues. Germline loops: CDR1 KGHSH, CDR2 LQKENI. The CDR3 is CASSPSSGTEQFF. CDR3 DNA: TGTGCCAGCTCACCATCCTCAGGGACTGAGCAGTTCTTC.

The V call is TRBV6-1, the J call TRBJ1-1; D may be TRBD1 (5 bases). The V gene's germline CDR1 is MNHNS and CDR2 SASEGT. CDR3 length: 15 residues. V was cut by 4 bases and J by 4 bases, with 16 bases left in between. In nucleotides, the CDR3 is TGTGCCAGCAGTGCCGTTCTTTCAGGGTCCACTGAAGCTTTCTTT. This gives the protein CASSAVLSGSTEAFF.

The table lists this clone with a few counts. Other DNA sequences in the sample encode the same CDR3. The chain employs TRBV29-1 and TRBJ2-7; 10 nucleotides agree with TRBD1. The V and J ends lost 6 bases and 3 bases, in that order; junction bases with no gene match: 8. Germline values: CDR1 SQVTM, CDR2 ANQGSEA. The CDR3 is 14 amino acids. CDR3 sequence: CSVEIGDRGYEQYF. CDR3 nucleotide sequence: TGCAGCGTAGAGATCGGGGACAGGGGCTACGAGCAGTACTTC.